The next 32 T cell receptor beta chains were all read from a single sample in a study of blood T cell repertoires in COVID-19. Only in-frame clones appear in the TCRdb table, and some are missing; sequencing was by immunoSEQ multiplex PCR. Altogether about 100,000 clones are present, around 88% being singletons, with the ten largest covering about 4.6%. The sequencing sample was made of peripheral blood. These receptors were obtained from a human donor in a cohort sampled during active COVID-19.

The chain is built from TRBV7-2 and TRBJ1-1; D unresolved. This CDR3 is 13 amino acids long. Deletions cut 2 bases from V and 5 bases from J, with 9 bases between. Germline loops: CDR1 SGHTA, CDR2 FQGNSA. The CDR3 sequence: CASSLKVTTEAFF. The CDR3 region has the DNA TGTGCCAGCAGCTTAAAAGTTACAACTGAAGCTTTCTTT. The whole variable domain, remainder taken from reference TRBV7-2 and TRBJ1-1, is GAGVSQSPSNKVTEKGKDVELRCDPISGHTALYWYRQSLGQGLEFLIYFQGNSAPDKSGLPSDRFSAERTGGSVSTLTIQRTQQEDSAVYLCASSLKVTTEAFFGQGTRLTVV.

A single count supports this clone. The chain employs TRBV19 and TRBJ2-1, with 10 nucleotides matching TRBD2. CDR1 is LNHDA and CDR2 is SQIVND in the germline V gene (reference sequence). V gave up 4 bases and J gave up 6 bases; unmatched junction bases: 9. CDR3 length equals 16 residues. The CDR3 sequence: CASSNPLAGDLNEQFF. The CDR3 nucleotides read TGTGCCAGTAGTAACCCGCTAGCGGGAGACCTCAATGAGCAGTTCTTC.

There are many counts of this clone. The genes are TRBV6-2 or TRBV6-3 and TRBJ1-2; TRBD1 might be the D (5 bases). The germline CDR1 and CDR2 sequences are MNHEY and SVGEGT. Trimming took off 5 bases at V and 4 bases at J, with 8 bases between the two ends. The CDR3 consists of 12 residues. Written as DNA, the CDR3 is TGTGCCAGCAGTGCCAGGGTCTATGGCTACACCTTC. As protein: CASSARVYGYTF.

The rearrangement joins TRBV5-1 to TRBJ2-7, with 7 nucleotides matching TRBD1. V was clipped by 7 bases and J by 6 bases; unmatched bases: 16. There are 15 residues in the CDR3. CDR1 and CDR2 (germline): SGHRS, YFSETQ. The CDR3 DNA is TGCGCCAGCTACGTCGGGGCAGGGGGACCTGGCGAGCAGTACTTC. It encodes CASYVGAGGPGEQYF.

The V and J genes are TRBV27 and TRBJ2-7; 7 nucleotides align to TRBD1. This CDR3 has 14 amino acids. The junction had 9 bases not matched to a gene; V was cut back by 5 bases and J by 5 bases. Germline assignment: CDR1 MNHEY and CDR2 SMNVEV (reference sequence). The DNA for the CDR3 is TGTGCCAGCAGTCGAGCCGACAGGGTTCACGAGCAGTACTTC. Its translation is CASSRADRVHEQYF.

In DNA, the CDR3 is TGCGCCAGCAGGTCCGGGACAGGGGGCGCCGACACTGAAGCTTTCTTT. Protein sequence: CASRSGTGGADTEAFF. The J gene is TRBJ1-1, the V gene TRBV5-1; the match to TRBD1 covers 12 bases. The V and J ends lost 5 bases and 3 bases, in that order; junction bases with no gene match: 8. This CDR3 comprises 16 residues. Germline CDR1 is SGHRS and CDR2 is YFSETQ.

The chain uses TRBV5-1 and TRBJ2-7; 8 bases line up with TRBD2. J gave up 7 bases and V 4 bases, and 7 bases lay outside the gene matches. This CDR3 region has 13 residues. Germline loops: CDR1 SGHRS, CDR2 YFSETQ. The CDR3 protein is CASSPGTSGEQYF. The CDR3 coding sequence is TGCGCCAGCAGCCCCGGGACTAGTGGGGAGCAGTACTTC.

The rearrangement links TRBV2 to TRBJ1-6; D remains unclear. The V gene lost 8 bases and the J gene lost 0 bases, with 8 bases spanning the gap. The CDR3 sequence is 14 residues long. Germline loops: CDR1 SNHLY, CDR2 FYNNEI. The CDR3 DNA sequence: TGTGCCAGCCTCTTTAGCTCCTATAATTCACCCCTCCACTTT. It yields the protein CASLFSSYNSPLHF.

This clone was detected only once. The germline gene is not matched at one end of the junction; a read error may be the cause. V gene TRBV6-6 combines with J gene TRBJ2-5; 9 positions match TRBD1. The CDR3 is made up of 15 amino acids. In germline, CDR1 is MNHNY, CDR2 SVGAGI (reference sequence). Here the CDR3 reads CASSYYRGREETQYF. CDR3 nucleotides: TGTGCCAGCAGCTACTACAGGGGGCGCGAGGAGACCCAGTACTTC.

The chain uses TRBV21-1 and TRBJ1-1; whether TRBD1, the table's D call, matches the DNA was not checked. TRBV21-1 is classified as a pseudogene. CDR3 length: 15 amino acids. The CDR3 region has the DNA TGTGCCAGCAGCAAAGGGAGACAGGGGAACACTGAAGCTTTCTTT. As protein: CASSKGRQGNTEAFF.

Only one count was recorded for this clone. V usage is TRBV28 and J usage is TRBJ2-7; no reliable D call. The CDR3 runs to 12 residues. Trimming cost V 1 base and J 3 bases, with 4 bases left between them. Germline lookup yields CDR1 MDHEN and CDR2 SYDVKM. The CDR3 DNA is TGTGCCAGCAGTTTATCGTACTACGAGCAGTACTTC. Protein: CASSLSYYEQYF.

The chain employs TRBV13 and TRBJ2-1; 10 bases line up with TRBD2. V was pared by 4 bases and J by 7 bases, with 7 bases of the junction left unmatched. The CDR3 spans 15 residues. Germline CDR1 is PRHDT and CDR2 is FYEKMQ (reference sequence). Here the CDR3 reads CASSSGLAIGNEQFF. CDR3 nucleotide sequence: TGTGCCAGCAGCTCGGGACTAGCGATTGGGAATGAGCAGTTCTTC.

The chain couples TRBV11-2 to TRBJ1-3; TRBD1 aligns across 7 bases. The V gene's germline CDR1 is SGHAT and CDR2 FQNNGV. Unmatched junction bases numbered 4, after V lost 5 bases and J lost 0 bases. The CDR3 sequence is 15 residues long. CDR3 amino acids: CASSLWTGSGNTIYF. The CDR3 nucleotides read TGTGCCAGCAGCCTCTGGACAGGCTCTGGAAACACCATATATTTT.

The V call is TRBV5-6, the J call TRBJ1-6; D is undetermined. The germline V gene has CDR1 SGHDT and CDR2 YYEEEE. This CDR3 has 17 amino acids. Trimming removed 0 bases from V and 11 bases from J, with 21 bases in between. The CDR3 nucleotides are TGTGCCAGCAGCTTGGCCAACGGGGTAAAGGTGATTCCACCCCTCCACTTT. Translated: CASSLANGVKVIPPLHF.

The V gene is TRBV5-1, the J gene TRBJ2-1, with 9 bases matching TRBD1. Germline V gives CDR1 SGHRS, CDR2 YFSETQ. The CDR3 length is 15 residues. With V trimmed by 4 bases and J by 5 bases, 7 bases remained unmatched. The CDR3 is CASSPGDRDHNEQFF. Here the CDR3 DNA reads TGCGCCAGCAGCCCCGGGGACAGGGACCACAATGAGCAGTTCTTC.

The V call is TRBV2, the J call TRBJ1-1; D may be TRBD1 (5 bases). The CDR3 loop spans 13 amino acids. CDR1 and CDR2 from the germline V gene are SNHLY and FYNNEI. Trimming removed 2 bases from V and 5 bases from J, with 9 bases in between. This CDR3 is CASSEPGWTEAFF. CDR3 nucleotides: TGTGCCAGCAGTGAACCAGGGTGGACTGAAGCTTTCTTT.

The chain couples TRBV5-1 to TRBJ1-1; 8 bases agree with TRBD1. The CDR3 consists of 16 residues. After removal of 3 bases from V and 0 bases from J, the junction contained 7 bases not matched to a gene. Per germline, CDR1 SGHRS and CDR2 YFSETQ. This chain's CDR3 is CASSWGTGFMNTEAFF. The CDR3 DNA follows: TGCGCCAGCAGCTGGGGGACAGGTTTTATGAACACTGAAGCTTTCTTT.

The chain combines TRBV13 with TRBJ2-2, with 10 positions matching TRBD1. The CDR3 covers 18 residues. Germline CDR1 reads PRHDT; CDR2 reads FYEKMQ (reference sequence). V shed 8 bases and J 7 bases; nucleotides not matched to a gene: 19. DNA of the CDR3: TGTGCCAGCCCGAACACGCGTACGGACAGGGGGATAGTCGGGGAGCTGTTTTTT. Protein: CASPNTRTDRGIVGELFF.

This rearrangement joins TRBV6-5 to TRBJ2-7, with a weak D call TRBD2 (6 bases). Trimming cost V 4 bases and J 2 bases, with 9 bases left between them. The CDR3 is 13 residues long. Germline assignment: CDR1 MNHEY and CDR2 SVGAGI. The CDR3 nucleotides read TGTGCCAGCAGTTCCCCGGGGGCCTACGAGCAGTACTTC. The encoded protein is CASSSPGAYEQYF.

This sequence joins TRBV27 and TRBJ1-5, with D possibly matching TRBD1 (5 bases). V shed 3 bases and J shed 7 bases, with 13 bases lying between them. CDR3 length: 14 amino acids. Germline CDR1 reads MNHEY; CDR2 reads SMNVEV (reference sequence). CDR3 DNA: TGTGCCAGCAGTTTCTATCAGCAGGGCCAGCCCCAGCATTTT. Amino acid sequence: CASSFYQQGQPQHF.

The chain is built from TRBV5-1 and TRBJ1-2, with TRBD1 matching over 9 bases. V lost 8 bases to trimming and J lost 5 bases; unmatched junction nucleotides: 7. The CDR3 consists of 13 residues. CDR1 is SGHRS and CDR2 is YFSETQ in the germline V gene. In DNA, the CDR3 is TGCGCCAGTTCCGGGACAGGGAGATATGGCTACACCTTC. It encodes CASSGTGRYGYTF.

The chain recombines TRBV7-9 with TRBJ2-7; the D gene is possibly TRBD1 (6 bases). From germline, CDR1 is SEHNR and CDR2 FQNEAQ (reference sequence). The CDR3 has 14 amino acids. V shed 5 bases and J shed 0 bases, with 11 bases lying between them. This chain's CDR3 is CASSLDSSSYEQYF. The CDR3 DNA reads TGTGCCAGCAGCCTGGACAGTAGCTCCTACGAGCAGTACTTC.

V and J are TRBV6-5 and TRBJ1-1; TRBD1 is a possible D gene (5 bases). CDR3 length: 14 residues. V was cut by 6 bases and J by 0 bases, with 11 bases left in between. Germline V gene lookup returns CDR1 MNHEY and CDR2 SVGAGI. In DNA form, the CDR3 reads TGTGCCAGCAGCTGGGGGGGACTGAACACTGAAGCTTTCTTT. Encoded protein: CASSWGGLNTEAFF.

The chain couples TRBV6-5 to TRBJ1-6; tentatively, D is TRBD1 (6 bases). The V gene's germline CDR1 is MNHEY and CDR2 SVGAGI. V was shortened by 7 bases and J by 3 bases, with 13 bases between the two germline ends. The CDR3 is 15 residues long. The CDR3 sequence: CASTTTGVYNSPLHF. In DNA, the CDR3 is TGTGCCAGCACGACGACAGGAGTCTATAATTCACCCCTCCACTTT.

The rearrangement links TRBV28 to TRBJ1-2; D gene ambiguous. V was shortened by 5 bases and J by 4 bases, with 11 bases between the two germline ends. Germline CDR1 reads MDHEN; CDR2 reads SYDVKM. The CDR3 length is 13 residues. DNA of the CDR3: TGTGCCAGCAGTCAGAAACACGCCTATGGCTACACCTTC. Translating gives CASSQKHAYGYTF.

This clone was recorded once. The CDR3 loop reads CASSSYLRSSGRGVGDTQYF. In nucleotides, the CDR3 is TGTGCCAGCAGCTCCTATTTGAGGTCTAGCGGGAGGGGAGTGGGAGATACGCAGTATTTT. This chain links TRBV13 with TRBJ2-3; the match to TRBD2 covers 12 bases. With V trimmed by 4 bases and J by 5 bases, 19 bases remained unmatched. The CDR3 is 20 amino acids. Germline loops: CDR1 PRHDT, CDR2 FYEKMQ (reference sequence). The full variable domain, its missing parts supplied by reference TRBV13 and TRBJ2-3, is AAGVIQSPRHLIKEKRETATLKCYPIPRHDTVYWYQQGPGQDPQFLISFYEKMQSDKGSIPDRFSAQQFSDYHSELNMSSLELGDSALYFCASSSYLRSSGRGVGDTQYFGPGTRLTVL.

This chain joins TRBV18 and TRBJ1-6; TRBD1 matches 7 bases. There are 15 residues in the CDR3. The ends lost 6 bases at V and 7 bases at J; junction bases unmatched: 9. In germline, CDR1 is KGHSH, CDR2 LQKENI. In nucleotides, the CDR3 is TGTGCCAGCTCGGTGGGTCAGGGACAGAATTCACCCCTCCACTTT. It yields the protein CASSVGQGQNSPLHF.

This chain links TRBV18 with TRBJ2-1; 8 bases are a match to TRBD2. Per germline, CDR1 KGHSH and CDR2 LQKENI. Trimming removed 8 bases from V and 10 bases from J; junction bases left unmatched: 16. This CDR3 region has 15 residues. CDR3 DNA: TGTGCCAGCCCGCGGCTAACGGGAGGGCAAGGGGAGCAGTTCTTC. Translating gives CASPRLTGGQGEQFF.

V and J are TRBV9 and TRBJ2-1; 7 bases align to TRBD1. The J segment lost 6 bases and the V segment lost 6 bases, leaving 15 bases of the junction unmatched. The CDR3 covers 16 residues. Germline assignment: CDR1 SGDLS and CDR2 YYNGEE. CDR3 sequence (DNA): TGTGCCAGCACAGACAGACAGGGAGAGACTCGCAATGAGCAGTTCTTC. Amino acids: CASTDRQGETRNEQFF.

This clone was counted only a few times. CDR3 in DNA: TGTGCCAGCAGGCCCGGACATAATGAGCAGTTCTTC. Translation gives CASRPGHNEQFF. The rearrangement uses TRBV28 and TRBJ2-1, with D possibly TRBD1 on 5 matching bases. This CDR3 is built from 12 residues. Germline CDR1 and CDR2: MDHEN and SYDVKM. V was cut by 6 bases and J by 7 bases, with 10 bases left in between.

The rearrangement links TRBV30 to TRBJ2-3, with 8 bases that match TRBD1. The CDR3 has 15 residues. The germline CDR1 and CDR2 sequences are GTSNPN and SVGIG (reference sequence). The V gene end was trimmed by 3 bases and the J gene end by 0 bases; junction bases not matched to a gene: 5. The CDR3 loop is CAWSGGQESTDTQYF. The CDR3 coding sequence is TGTGCCTGGAGCGGGGGACAGGAAAGCACAGATACGCAGTATTTT.

V gene TRBV28 combines with J gene TRBJ1-5; 8 bases match TRBD1. In germline, CDR1 is MDHEN, CDR2 SYDVKM. CDR3 size: 15 residues. V dropped 5 bases and J dropped 2; count of bases not matched to a gene: 5. CDR3 nucleotide sequence: TGTGCCAGCAGTCCCGGACAGGGAGGCAATCAGCCCCAGCATTTT. Its translation: CASSPGQGGNQPQHF.